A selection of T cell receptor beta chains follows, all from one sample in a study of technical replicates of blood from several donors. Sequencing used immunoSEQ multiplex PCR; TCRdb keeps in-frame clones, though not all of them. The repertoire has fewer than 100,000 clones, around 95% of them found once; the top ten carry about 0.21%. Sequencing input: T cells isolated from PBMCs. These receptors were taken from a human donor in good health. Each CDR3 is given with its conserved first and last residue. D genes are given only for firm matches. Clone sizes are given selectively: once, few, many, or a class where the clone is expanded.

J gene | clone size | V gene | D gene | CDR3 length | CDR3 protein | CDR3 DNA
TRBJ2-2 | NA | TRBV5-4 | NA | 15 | CASSLSGFFTGELFF | TGTGCCAGCAGCTTATCGGGGTTTTTCACCGGGGAGCTGTTTTTT
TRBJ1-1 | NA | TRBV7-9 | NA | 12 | CASSKMGREAFF | TGTGCCAGCAGCAAAATGGGGCGGGAAGCTTTCTTT
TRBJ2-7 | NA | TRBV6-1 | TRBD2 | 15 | CASSDLAGVPYEQYF | TGTGCCAGCAGTGACCTAGCGGGTGTACCATACGAGCAGTACTTC
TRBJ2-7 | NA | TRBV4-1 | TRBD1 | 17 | CASSQPPGQGYSYEQYF | TGCGCCAGCAGCCAGCCCCCGGGACAGGGATACTCCTACGAGCAGTACTTC
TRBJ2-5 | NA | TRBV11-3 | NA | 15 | CASSARQASFWTQYF | TGTGCCAGCAGCGCCCGACAGGCTAGCTTTTGGACCCAGTACTTC
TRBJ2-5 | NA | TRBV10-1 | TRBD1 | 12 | CASGQGQETQYF | TGCGCCAGCGGACAGGGCCAAGAGACCCAGTACTTC
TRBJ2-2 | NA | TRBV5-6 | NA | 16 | CASSPAMGLTTGELFF | TGTGCCAGCAGCCCGGCCATGGGGCTAACTACCGGGGAGCTGTTTTTT
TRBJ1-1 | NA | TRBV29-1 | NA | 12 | CSVATGRAEAFF | TGCAGCGTGGCTACAGGGAGGGCTGAAGCTTTCTTT
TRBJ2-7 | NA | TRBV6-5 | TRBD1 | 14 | CASSRRDRDYEQYF | TGTGCCAGCAGCCGCCGGGACAGGGACTACGAGCAGTACTTC
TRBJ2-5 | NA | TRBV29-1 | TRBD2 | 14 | CSVGTSGSWGTQYF | TGCAGCGTTGGGACTAGCGGGAGTTGGGGGACCCAGTACTTC
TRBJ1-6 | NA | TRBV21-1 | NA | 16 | CASRPDERVENSPLHF | TGTGCCAGCAGACCCGACGAGCGGGTGGAAAATTCACCCCTCCACTTT
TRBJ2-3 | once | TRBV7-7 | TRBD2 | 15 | CASSLGGGHTDTQYF | TGTGCTAGCAGCTTAGGCGGGGGTCACACAGATACGCAGTATTTT
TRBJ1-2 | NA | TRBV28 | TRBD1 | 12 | CASSRDSYGYTF | TGTGCCAGCAGCCGGGACAGCTATGGCTACACCTTC
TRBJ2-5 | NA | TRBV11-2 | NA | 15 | CASSLVQGRTETQYF | TGTGCCAGCAGCTTAGTTCAAGGGAGAACAGAGACCCAGTACTTC
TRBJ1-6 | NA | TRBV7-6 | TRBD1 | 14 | CASSRTGADSPLHF | TGTGCCAGCAGCCGGACAGGGGCGGATTCACCCCTCCACTTT
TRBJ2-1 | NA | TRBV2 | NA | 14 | CASSAGSSYNEQFF | TGTGCCAGCAGTGCCGGGAGCTCCTACAATGAGCAGTTCTTC
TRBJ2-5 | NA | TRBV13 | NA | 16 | CASSSHRGRTPETQYF | TGTGCCAGCAGCTCGCATCGGGGGAGGACCCCTGAGACCCAGTACTTC
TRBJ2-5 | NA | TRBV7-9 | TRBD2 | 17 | CASSMGGGNLPQETQYF | TGTGCCAGCAGTATGGGGGGGGGAAACCTTCCACAAGAGACCCAGTACTTC
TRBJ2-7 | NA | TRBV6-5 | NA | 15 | CASSYSIWGAYEQYF | TGTGCCAGCAGTTACTCTATCTGGGGGGCCTACGAGCAGTACTTC
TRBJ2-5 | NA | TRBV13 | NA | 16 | CASSLVRGGIKETQYF | TGTGCCAGCAGCTTAGTAAGGGGAGGCATAAAAGAGACCCAGTACTTC
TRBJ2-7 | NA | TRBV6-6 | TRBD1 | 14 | CASSRQGGIYEQYF | TGTGCCAGCAGTCGACAGGGTGGGATCTACGAGCAGTACTTC
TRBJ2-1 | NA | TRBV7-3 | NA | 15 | CASSGQQGLGNEQFF | TGTGCCAGCAGCGGTCAACAGGGTCTGGGAAATGAGCAGTTCTTC
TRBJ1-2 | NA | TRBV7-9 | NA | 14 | CASSLQGNSYGYTF | TGTGCCAGCAGCCTTCAAGGAAACAGCTATGGCTACACCTTC
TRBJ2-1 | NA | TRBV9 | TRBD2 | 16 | CASSQTTSGIWNEQFF | TGTGCCAGCAGCCAGACGACTAGCGGGATCTGGAATGAGCAGTTCTTC
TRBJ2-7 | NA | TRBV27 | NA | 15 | CASTHRLGEVYEQYF | TGTGCCAGCACCCACCGTTTGGGGGAGGTTTACGAGCAGTACTTC
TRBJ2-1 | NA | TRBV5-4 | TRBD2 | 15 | CASSSGGTGNNEQFF | TGTGCCAGCAGCTCGGGGGGGACTGGAAACAATGAGCAGTTCTTC
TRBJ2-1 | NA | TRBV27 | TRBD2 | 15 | CASSLEGGSYNEQFF | TGTGCCAGCAGTCTGGAGGGAGGGTCGTACAATGAGCAGTTCTTC
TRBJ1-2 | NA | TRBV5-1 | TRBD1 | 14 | CASSLGTGVVGYTF | TGCGCCAGCAGCTTGGGTACAGGGGTGGTTGGCTACACCTTC
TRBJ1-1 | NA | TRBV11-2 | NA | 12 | CASSLTGTEAFF | TGTGCCAGCAGCTTAACGGGCACTGAAGCTTTCTTT
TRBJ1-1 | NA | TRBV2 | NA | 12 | CASRGMDSLESF | TGTGCCAGCAGGGGAATGGACAGTCTAGAGTCTTTT
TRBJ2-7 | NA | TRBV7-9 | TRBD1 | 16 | CASSSITGTGDYEQYF | TGTGCCAGCAGCTCTATTACCGGGACAGGGGACTACGAGCAGTACTTC
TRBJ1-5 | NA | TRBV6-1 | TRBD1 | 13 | CASSGTGDQPQHF | TGTGCCAGCAGTGGGACAGGAGATCAGCCCCAGCATTTT
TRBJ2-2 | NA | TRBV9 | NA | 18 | CASSVRQLPSANTGELFF | TGTGCCAGCAGCGTTCGACAGCTACCATCCGCGAACACCGGGGAGCTGTTTTTT
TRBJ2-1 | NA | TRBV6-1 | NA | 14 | CASSEDRVLNEQFF | TGTGCCAGCAGTGAAGACAGGGTTCTCAATGAGCAGTTCTTC
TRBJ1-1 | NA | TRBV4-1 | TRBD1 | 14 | CASSQVDRAPEAFF | TGCGCCAGCAGCCAAGTAGACAGGGCACCTGAAGCTTTCTTT
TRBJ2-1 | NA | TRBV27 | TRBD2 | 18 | CASPQVAGGPTSYNEQFF | TGTGCCAGCCCCCAGGTAGCGGGAGGGCCCACCTCCTACAATGAGCAGTTCTTC
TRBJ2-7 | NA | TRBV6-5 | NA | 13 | CASSYKGGYEQYF | TGTGCCAGCAGTTACAAGGGGGGGTACGAGCAGTACTTC
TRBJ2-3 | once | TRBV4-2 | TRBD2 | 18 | CASSQEPGLAGLADTQYF | TGTGCCAGCAGCCAAGAGCCCGGACTAGCGGGGCTGGCAGATACGCAGTATTTT
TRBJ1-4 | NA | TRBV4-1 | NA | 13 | CASSWTLGEGLFF | TGCGCCAGCAGCTGGACTTTAGGGGAGGGACTGTTTTTT
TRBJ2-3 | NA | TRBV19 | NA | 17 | CASSSTGTSSLADTQYF | TGTGCCAGTAGCTCAACCGGGACATCTTCATTGGCAGATACGCAGTATTTT
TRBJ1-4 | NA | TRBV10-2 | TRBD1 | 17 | CASSGTGVEGPGEKLFF | TGCGCCAGCAGTGGGACAGGGGTAGAAGGGCCGGGGGAAAAACTGTTTTTT
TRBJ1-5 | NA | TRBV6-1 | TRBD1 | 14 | CATSPGQAVQPQHF | TGTGCCACGTCCCCGGGACAGGCAGTTCAGCCCCAGCATTTT
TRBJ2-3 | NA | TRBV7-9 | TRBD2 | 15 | CASSKDGAGEDTQYF | TGTGCCAGCAGCAAAGACGGGGCGGGAGAGGATACGCAGTATTTT
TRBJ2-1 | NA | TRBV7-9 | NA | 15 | CASRKRVGSMNEQFF | TGTGCCAGCAGAAAGCGTGTTGGGTCAATGAATGAGCAGTTCTTC
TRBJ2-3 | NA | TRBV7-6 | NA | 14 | CASSLDSSTDTQYF | TGTGCCAGCAGCCTAGATTCTAGCACAGATACGCAGTATTTT
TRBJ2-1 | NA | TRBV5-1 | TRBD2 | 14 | CASSLGSGGYEQFF | TGCGCCAGCAGCTTAGGTAGCGGGGGGTACGAGCAGTTCTTC
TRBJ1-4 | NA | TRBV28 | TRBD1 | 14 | CASSLGTGYEKLFF | TGTGCCAGCAGTCTTGGGACAGGGTATGAAAAACTGTTTTTT
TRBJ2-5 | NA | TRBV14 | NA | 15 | CASSQEQVLGETQYF | TGTGCCAGCAGCCAAGAACAGGTTTTGGGGGAGACCCAGTACTTC
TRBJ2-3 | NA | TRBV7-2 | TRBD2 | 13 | CASSPEKLAAQYF | TGTGCCAGCAGCCCGGAGAAACTAGCGGCGCAGTATTTT
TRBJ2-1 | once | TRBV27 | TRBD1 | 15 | CASSLTGGHFDEQFF | TGTGCCAGCAGTTTAACAGGGGGCCACTTCGATGAGCAGTTCTTC
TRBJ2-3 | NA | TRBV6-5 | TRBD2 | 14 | CASGLAGITDTQYF | TGTGCCAGTGGACTAGCGGGAATCACAGATACGCAGTATTTT
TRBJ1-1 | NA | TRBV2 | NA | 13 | CAGLGEVNTEAFF | TGTGCCGGCCTTGGTGAGGTGAACACTGAAGCTTTCTTT
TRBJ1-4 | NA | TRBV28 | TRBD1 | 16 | CASGGSEQGSREKLFF | TGTGCCAGCGGGGGGAGCGAACAGGGGTCTCGTGAAAAACTGTTTTTT